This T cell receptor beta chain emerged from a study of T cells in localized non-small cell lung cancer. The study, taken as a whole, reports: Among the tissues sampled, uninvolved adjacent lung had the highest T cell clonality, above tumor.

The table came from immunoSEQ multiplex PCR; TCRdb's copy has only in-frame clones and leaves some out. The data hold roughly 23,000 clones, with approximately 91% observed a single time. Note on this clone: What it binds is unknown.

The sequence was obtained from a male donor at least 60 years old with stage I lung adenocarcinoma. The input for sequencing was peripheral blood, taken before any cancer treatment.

The CDR3 DNA reads as TGTGCCAGCAGTTCGCTTAGCGGGAGTCTATACGAGCAGTACTTC. This sequence encodes CASSSLSGSLYEQYF. The chain joins TRBV28 to TRBJ2-7; 9 bases fit TRBD2. J lost 4 bases, V lost 4 bases, and 8 bases had no gene match. This CDR3 comprises 15 residues. CDR1 MDHEN and CDR2 SYDVKM come from the germline V gene.